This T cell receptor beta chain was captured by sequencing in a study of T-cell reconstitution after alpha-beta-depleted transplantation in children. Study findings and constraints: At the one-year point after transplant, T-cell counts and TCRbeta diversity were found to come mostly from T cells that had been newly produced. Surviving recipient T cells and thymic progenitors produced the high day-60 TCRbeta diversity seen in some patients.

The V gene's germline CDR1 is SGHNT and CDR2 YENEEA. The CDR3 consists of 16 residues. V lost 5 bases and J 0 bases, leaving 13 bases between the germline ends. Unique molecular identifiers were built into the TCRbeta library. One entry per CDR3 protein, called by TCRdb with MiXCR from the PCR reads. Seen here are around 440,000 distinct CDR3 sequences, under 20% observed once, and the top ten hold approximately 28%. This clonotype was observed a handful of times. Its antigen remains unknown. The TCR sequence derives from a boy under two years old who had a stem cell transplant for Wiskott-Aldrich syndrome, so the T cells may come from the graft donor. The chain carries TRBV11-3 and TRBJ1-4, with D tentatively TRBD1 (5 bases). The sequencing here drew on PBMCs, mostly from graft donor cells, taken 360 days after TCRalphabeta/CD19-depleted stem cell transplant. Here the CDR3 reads CASSRQSSATNEKLFF. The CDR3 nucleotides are TGTGCCAGCAGCCGACAGTCCTCCGCAACTAATGAAAAACTGTTTTTT.